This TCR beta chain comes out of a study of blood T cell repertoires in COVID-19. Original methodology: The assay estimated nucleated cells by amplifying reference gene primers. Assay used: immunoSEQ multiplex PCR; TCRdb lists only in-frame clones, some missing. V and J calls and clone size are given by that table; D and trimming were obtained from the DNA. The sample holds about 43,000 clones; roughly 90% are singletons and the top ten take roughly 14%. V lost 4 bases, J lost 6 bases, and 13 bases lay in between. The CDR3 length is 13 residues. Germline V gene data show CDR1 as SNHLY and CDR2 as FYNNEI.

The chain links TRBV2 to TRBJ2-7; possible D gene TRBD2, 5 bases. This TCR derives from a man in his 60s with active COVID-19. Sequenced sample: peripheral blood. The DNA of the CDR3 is TGTGCCAGCAGTGCTACTAGATCTCGCGAGCAGTACTTC. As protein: CASSATRSREQYF.